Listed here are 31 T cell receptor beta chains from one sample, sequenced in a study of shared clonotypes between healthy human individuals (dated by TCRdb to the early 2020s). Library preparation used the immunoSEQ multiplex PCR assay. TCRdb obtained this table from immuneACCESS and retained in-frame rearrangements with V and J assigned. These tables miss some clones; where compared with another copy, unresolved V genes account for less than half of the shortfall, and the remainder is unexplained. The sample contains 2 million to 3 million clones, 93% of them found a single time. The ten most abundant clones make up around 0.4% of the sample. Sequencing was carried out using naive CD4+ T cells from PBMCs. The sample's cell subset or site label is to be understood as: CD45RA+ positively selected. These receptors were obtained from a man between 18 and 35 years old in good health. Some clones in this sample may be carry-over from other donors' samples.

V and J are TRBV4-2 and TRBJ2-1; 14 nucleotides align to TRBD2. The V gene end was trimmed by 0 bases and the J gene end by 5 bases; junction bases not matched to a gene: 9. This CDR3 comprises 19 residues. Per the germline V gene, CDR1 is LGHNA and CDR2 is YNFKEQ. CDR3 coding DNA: TGTGCCAGCAGCCAAGATCGTGGACTAGCGGGAGGTCGGAACAATGAGCAGTTCTTC. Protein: CASSQDRGLAGGRNNEQFF.

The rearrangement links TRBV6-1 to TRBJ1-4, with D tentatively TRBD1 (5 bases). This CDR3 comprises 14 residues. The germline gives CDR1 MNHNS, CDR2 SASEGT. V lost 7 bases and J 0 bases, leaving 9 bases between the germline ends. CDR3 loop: CASKLGATNEKLFF. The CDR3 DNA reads TGTGCCAGCAAACTGGGGGCAACTAATGAAAAACTGTTTTTT.

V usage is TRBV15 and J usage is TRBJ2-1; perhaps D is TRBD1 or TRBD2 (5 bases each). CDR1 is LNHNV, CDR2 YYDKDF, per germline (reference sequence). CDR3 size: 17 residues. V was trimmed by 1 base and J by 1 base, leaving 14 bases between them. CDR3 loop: CATSRALGEPSYNEQFF. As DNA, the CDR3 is TGTGCCACCAGCAGAGCTTTGGGGGAGCCTTCCTACAATGAGCAGTTCTTC.

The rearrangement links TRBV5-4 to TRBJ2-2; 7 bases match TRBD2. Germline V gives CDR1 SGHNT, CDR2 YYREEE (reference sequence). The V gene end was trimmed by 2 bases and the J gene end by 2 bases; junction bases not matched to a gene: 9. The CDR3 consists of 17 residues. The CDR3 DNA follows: TGTGCCAGCAGCTTCTTAAGGGCTAGCGGAAACACCGGGGAGCTGTTTTTT. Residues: CASSFLRASGNTGELFF.

The CDR3 loop is CASSLDRGETQYF. The CDR3 bases are TGTGCCAGCAGCCTCGACAGAGGGGAGACCCAGTACTTC. The chain is built from TRBV5-8 and TRBJ2-5; either TRBD1 or TRBD2 may supply D (5 bases each). The germline V gene has CDR1 SGHTS and CDR2 YDEGEE. This CDR3 is 13 amino acids long. Deletions cut 4 bases from V and 5 bases from J, with 12 bases between.

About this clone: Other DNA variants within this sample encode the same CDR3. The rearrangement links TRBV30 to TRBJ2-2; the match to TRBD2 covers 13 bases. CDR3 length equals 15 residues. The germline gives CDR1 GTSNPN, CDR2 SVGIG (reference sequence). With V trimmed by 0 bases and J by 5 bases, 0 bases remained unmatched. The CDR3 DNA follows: TGTGCCTGGAGTGTGGGACTAGCGGGAACCGGGGAGCTGTTTTTT. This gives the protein CAWSVGLAGTGELFF.

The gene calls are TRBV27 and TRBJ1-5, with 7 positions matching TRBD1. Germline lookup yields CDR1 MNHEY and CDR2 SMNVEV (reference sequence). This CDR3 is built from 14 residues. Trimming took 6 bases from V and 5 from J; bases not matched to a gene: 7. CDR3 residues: CASSWDSTHQPQHF. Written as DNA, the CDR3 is TGTGCCAGCAGCTGGGACAGCACCCATCAGCCCCAGCATTTT.

In DNA, the CDR3 is TGTGCCAGCAGTGAAGACCTGGGGGGGAATCAGCCCCAGCATTTT. Protein: CASSEDLGGNQPQHF. J is TRBJ1-5 and V is TRBV2, with D maybe TRBD1 (5 bases). This CDR3 is 15 amino acids long. The germline CDR1 and CDR2 sequences are SNHLY and FYNNEI. V lost 1 base to trimming and J lost 4 bases, with 11 bases between them.

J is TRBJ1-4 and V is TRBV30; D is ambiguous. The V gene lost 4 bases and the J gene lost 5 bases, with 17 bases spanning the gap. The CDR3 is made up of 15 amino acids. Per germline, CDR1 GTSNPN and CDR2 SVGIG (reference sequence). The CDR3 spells CAWKHWAIQNEKLFF. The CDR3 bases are TGTGCCTGGAAACATTGGGCGATACAAAATGAAAAACTGTTTTTT.

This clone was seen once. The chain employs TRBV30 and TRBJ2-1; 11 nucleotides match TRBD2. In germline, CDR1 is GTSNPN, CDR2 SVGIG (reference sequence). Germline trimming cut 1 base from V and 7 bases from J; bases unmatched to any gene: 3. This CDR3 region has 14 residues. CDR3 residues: CAWSGGLAVNEQFF. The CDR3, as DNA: TGTGCCTGGAGTGGGGGACTAGCGGTAAATGAGCAGTTCTTC.

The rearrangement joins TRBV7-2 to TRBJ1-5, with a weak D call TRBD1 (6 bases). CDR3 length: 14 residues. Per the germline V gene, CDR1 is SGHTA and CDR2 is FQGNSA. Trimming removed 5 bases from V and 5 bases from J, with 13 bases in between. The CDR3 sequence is CASSPDSGDQPQHF. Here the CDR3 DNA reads TGTGCCAGCAGCCCGGACAGCGGCGATCAGCCCCAGCATTTT.

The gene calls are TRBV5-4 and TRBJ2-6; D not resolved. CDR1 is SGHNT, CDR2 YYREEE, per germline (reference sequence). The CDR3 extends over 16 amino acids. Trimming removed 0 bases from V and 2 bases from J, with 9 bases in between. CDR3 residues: CASSLGGVTGANVLTF. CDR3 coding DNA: TGTGCCAGCAGCTTGGGTGGCGTCACTGGGGCCAACGTCCTGACTTTC.

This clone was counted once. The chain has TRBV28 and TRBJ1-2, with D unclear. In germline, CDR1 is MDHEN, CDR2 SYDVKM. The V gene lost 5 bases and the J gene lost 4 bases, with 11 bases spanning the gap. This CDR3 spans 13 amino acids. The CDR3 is CASSKTPSYGYTF. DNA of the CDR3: TGTGCCAGCAGTAAGACACCAAGCTATGGCTACACCTTC.

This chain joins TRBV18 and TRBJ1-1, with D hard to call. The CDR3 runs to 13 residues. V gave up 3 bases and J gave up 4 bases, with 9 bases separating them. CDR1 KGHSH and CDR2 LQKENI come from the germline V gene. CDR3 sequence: CASSPETSTEAFF. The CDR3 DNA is TGTGCCAGCTCACCTGAGACGAGCACTGAAGCTTTCTTT. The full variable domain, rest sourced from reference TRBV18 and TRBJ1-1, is NAGVMQNPRHLVRRRGQEARLRCSPMKGHSHVYWYRQLPEEGLKFMVYLQKENIIDESGMPKERFSAEFPKEGPSILRIQQVVRGDSAAYFCASSPETSTEAFFGQGTRLTVV.

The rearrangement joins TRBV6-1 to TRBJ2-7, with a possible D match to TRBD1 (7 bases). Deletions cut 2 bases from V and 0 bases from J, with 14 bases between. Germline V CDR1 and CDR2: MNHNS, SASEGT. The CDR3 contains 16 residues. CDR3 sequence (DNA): TGTGCCAGCAGTGAATGGGGGAGGACAGGCTCCTACGAGCAGTACTTC. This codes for CASSEWGRTGSYEQYF.

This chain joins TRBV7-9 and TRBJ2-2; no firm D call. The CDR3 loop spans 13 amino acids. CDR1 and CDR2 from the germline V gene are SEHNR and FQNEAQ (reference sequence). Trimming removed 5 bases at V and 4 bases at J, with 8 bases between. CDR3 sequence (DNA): TGTGCCAGCAGCGGATCCCCCACCGGGGAGCTGTTTTTT. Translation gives CASSGSPTGELFF. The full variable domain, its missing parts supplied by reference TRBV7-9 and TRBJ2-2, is DTGVSQNPRHKITKRGQNVTFRCDPISEHNRLYWYRQTLGQGPEFLTYFQNEAQLEKSRLLSDRFSAERPKGSFSTLEIQRTEQGDSAMYLCASSGSPTGELFFGEGSRLTVL.

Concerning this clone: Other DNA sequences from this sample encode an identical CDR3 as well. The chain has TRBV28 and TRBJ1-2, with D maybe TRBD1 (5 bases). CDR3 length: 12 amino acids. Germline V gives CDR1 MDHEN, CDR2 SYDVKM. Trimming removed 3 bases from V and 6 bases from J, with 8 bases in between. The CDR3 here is CASSFRGHGYTF. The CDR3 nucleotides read TGTGCCAGCAGTTTTAGGGGTCATGGCTACACCTTC.

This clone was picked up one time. CDR3 DNA sequence: TGCGCCAGCAACCGGGGGCTGGGGGAGACCCAGTACTTC. It translates to CASNRGLGETQYF. The chain employs TRBV5-1 and TRBJ2-5; TRBD1 or TRBD2 may be the D gene (6 bases each). The V gene's germline CDR1 is SGHRS and CDR2 YFSETQ. V shed 6 bases and J shed 5 bases, with 14 bases lying between them. The CDR3 length is 13 residues.

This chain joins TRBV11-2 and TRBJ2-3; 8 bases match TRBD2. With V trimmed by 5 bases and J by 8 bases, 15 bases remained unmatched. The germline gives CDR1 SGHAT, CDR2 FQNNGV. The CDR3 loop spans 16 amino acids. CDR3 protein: CASSPLLSGGVGTQYF. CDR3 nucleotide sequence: TGTGCCAGCAGCCCGTTACTAAGCGGGGGTGTGGGTACGCAGTATTTT.

This chain's CDR3 is CASSVGLGFIDNEQFF. CDR3 sequence (DNA): TGTGCCAGCAGCGTAGGACTTGGCTTTATCGACAATGAGCAGTTCTTC. This chain joins TRBV9 and TRBJ2-1; unclear D gene. V was shortened by 0 bases and J by 5 bases, with 15 bases between the two germline ends. Looked up from germline, CDR1 is SGDLS and CDR2 is YYNGEE. This CDR3 is 16 amino acids long.

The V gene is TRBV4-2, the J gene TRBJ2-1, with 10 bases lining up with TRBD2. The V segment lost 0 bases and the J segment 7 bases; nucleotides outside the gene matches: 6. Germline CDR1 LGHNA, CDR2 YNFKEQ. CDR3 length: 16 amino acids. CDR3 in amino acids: CASSQDASGSWNEQFF. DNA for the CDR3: TGTGCCAGCAGCCAAGATGCTAGCGGGAGTTGGAATGAGCAGTTCTTC.

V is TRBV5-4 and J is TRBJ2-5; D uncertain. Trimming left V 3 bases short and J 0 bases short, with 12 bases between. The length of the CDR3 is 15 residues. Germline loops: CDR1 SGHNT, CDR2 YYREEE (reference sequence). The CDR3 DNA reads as TGTGCCAGCAGCTCCAGGAGCCAGTACCAAGAGACCCAGTACTTC. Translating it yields CASSSRSQYQETQYF.

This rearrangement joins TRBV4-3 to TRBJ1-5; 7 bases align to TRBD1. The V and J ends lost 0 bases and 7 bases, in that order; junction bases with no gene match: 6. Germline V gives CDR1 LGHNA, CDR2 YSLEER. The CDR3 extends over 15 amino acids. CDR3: CASSQEAQGKQPQHF. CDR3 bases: TGCGCCAGCAGCCAAGAGGCACAGGGGAAGCAGCCCCAGCATTTT.

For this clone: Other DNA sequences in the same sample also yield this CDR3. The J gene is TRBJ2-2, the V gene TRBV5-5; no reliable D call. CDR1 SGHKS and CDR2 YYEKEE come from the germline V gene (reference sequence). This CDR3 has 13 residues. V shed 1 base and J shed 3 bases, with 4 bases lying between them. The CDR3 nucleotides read TGTGCCAGCAGCTTGCAGGACACCGGGGAGCTGTTTTTT. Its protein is CASSLQDTGELFF.

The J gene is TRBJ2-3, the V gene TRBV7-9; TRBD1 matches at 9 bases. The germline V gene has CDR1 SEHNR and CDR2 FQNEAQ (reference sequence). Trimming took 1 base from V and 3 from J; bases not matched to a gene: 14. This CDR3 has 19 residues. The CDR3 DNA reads TGTGCCAGCAGCTTAGGGCACATAAAAACAGGGGGCGGGACAGATACGCAGTATTTT. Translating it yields CASSLGHIKTGGGTDTQYF.

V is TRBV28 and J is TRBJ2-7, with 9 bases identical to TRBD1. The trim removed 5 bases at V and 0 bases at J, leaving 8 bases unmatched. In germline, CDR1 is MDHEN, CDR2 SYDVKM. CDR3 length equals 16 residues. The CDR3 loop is CASSPPGQGSSYEQYF. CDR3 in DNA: TGTGCCAGCAGTCCGCCGGGACAGGGCAGCTCCTACGAGCAGTACTTC.

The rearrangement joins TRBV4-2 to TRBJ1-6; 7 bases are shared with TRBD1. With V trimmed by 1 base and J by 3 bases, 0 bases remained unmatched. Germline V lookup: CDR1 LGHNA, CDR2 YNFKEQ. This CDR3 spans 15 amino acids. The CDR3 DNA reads TGTGCCAGCAGCCAAGCAGGGGGCTATAATTCACCCCTCCACTTT. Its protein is CASSQAGGYNSPLHF.

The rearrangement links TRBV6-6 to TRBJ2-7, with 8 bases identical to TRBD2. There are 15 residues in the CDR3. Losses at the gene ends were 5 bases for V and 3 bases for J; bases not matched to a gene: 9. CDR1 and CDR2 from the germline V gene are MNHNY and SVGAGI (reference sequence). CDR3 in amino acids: CASSTSGSAFYEQYF. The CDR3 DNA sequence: TGTGCCAGCAGTACAAGCGGGAGTGCCTTCTACGAGCAGTACTTC.

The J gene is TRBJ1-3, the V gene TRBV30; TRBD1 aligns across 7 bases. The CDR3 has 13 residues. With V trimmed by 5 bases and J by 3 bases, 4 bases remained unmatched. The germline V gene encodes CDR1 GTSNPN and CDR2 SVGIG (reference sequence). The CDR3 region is CAWAGTVGNTIYF. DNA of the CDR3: TGTGCCTGGGCCGGGACAGTTGGAAACACCATATATTTT.

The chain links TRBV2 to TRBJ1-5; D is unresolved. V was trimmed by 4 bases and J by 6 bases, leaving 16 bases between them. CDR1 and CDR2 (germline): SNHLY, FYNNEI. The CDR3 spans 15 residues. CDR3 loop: CASSVDRGAGQPQHF. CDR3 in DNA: TGTGCCAGCAGTGTCGATCGGGGAGCCGGTCAGCCCCAGCATTTT.

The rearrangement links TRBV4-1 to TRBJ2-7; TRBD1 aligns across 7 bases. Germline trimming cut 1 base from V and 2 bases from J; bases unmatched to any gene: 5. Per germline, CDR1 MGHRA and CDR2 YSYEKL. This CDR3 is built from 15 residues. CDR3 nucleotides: TGCGCCAGCAGCCAAGCTCCAGGGGGTACCTACGAGCAGTACTTC. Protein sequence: CASSQAPGGTYEQYF.